This T cell receptor beta chain was sequenced during a study of blood T cell repertoires in COVID-19. Overall study context: Italy, Spain and the United States were the sources of the convalescent and acute COVID-19 samples. T cells, B-cell-depleted T cells, or PBMCs provided the cDNA or gDNA that served as material.

Trimming pared 1 base from V and 4 bases from J, leaving 10 bases between. The length of the CDR3 is 15 residues. Germline values: CDR1 LGHDT, CDR2 YNNKEL (reference sequence). The assay was immunoSEQ multiplex PCR, and TCRdb's table has in-frame clones only and misses some. The table has about 210,000 clones, 86% seen once. J is TRBJ2-2 and V is TRBV3-1 (or the pseudogene TRBV3-2); D may be TRBD1 (6 bases). Sequencing was performed on PBMCs or T cells enriched from blood (not recorded which). The receptor comes from a woman aged 40 to 50 with acute COVID-19. CDR3 sequence (DNA): TGTGCCAGCAGCCAAGGGGCAGGGGTCACCGGGGAGCTGTTTTTT. Amino acids: CASSQGAGVTGELFF.